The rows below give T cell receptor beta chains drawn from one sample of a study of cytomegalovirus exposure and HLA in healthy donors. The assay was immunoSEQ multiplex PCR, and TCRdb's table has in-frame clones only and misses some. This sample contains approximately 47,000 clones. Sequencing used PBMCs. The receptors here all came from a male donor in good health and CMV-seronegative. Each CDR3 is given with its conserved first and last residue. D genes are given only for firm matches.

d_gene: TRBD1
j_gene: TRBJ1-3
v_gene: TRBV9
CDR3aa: CASSVDRGSGNTIYF
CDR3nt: TGTGCCAGCAGCGTCGACAGGGGCTCTGGAAACACCATATATTTT

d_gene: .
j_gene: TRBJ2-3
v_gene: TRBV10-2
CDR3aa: CASSDSRDTQYF
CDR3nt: TGCGCCAGCAGTGACTCTCGAGATACGCAGTATTTT

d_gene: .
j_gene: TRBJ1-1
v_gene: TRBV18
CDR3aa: CASSPLMLRGPNTEAFF
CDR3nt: TGTGCCAGCTCACCACTCATGCTGCGGGGCCCGAACACTGAAGCTTTCTTT

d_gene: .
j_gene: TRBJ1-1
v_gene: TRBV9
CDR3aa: CASSVDGANTEAFF
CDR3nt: TGTGCCAGCAGCGTAGATGGGGCGAACACTGAAGCTTTCTTT

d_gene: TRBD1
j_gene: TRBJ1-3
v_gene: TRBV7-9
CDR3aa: CASSLPGQGSGNTIYF
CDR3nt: TGTGCCAGCAGCTTACCCGGACAGGGCTCTGGAAACACCATATATTTT

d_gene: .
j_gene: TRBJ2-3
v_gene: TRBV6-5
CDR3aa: CASHPTGKKDTQYF
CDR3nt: TGTGCCAGCCACCCCACGGGGAAAAAAGATACGCAGTATTTT

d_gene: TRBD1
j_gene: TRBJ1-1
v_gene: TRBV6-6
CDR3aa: CASVPAGGRNTEAFF
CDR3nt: TGTGCCAGCGTCCCCGCAGGGGGGAGGAACACTGAAGCTTTCTTT

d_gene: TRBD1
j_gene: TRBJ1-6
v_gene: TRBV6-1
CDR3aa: CASSEGQAGYNSPLHF
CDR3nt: TGTGCCAGCAGTGAGGGACAGGCCGGCTATAATTCACCCCTCCACTTT

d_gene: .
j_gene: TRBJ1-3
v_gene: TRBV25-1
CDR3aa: CASSDSSGNTIYF
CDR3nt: TGTGCCAGCTCTGACAGCTCTGGAAACACCATATATTTT

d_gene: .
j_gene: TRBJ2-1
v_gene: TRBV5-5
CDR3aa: CASSFRSGGSYNEQFF
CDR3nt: TGTGCCAGCAGCTTTCGAAGCGGAGGCTCCTACAATGAGCAGTTCTTC

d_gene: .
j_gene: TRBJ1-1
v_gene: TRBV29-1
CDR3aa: CSVAGVKGTEAFF
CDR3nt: TGCAGCGTTGCGGGGGTTAAGGGGACTGAAGCTTTCTTT

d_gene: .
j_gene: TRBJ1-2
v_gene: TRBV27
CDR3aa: CASSTNRVNYGYTF
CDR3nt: TGTGCCAGCAGTACAAACAGGGTTAACTATGGCTACACCTTC

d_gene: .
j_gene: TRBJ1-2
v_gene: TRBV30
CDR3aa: CAWRPGYGYTF
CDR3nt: TGTGCCTGGCGCCCGGGCTATGGCTACACCTTC

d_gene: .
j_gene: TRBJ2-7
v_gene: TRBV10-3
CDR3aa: CAIGLANEQYF
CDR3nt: TGTGCCATCGGCCTAGCTAACGAGCAGTACTTC

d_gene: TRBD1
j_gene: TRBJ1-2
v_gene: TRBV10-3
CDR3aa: CAIKRQGDYGYTF
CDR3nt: TGTGCCATCAAAAGACAGGGTGACTATGGCTACACCTTC

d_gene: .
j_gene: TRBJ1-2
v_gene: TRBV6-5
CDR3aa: CASSYSQLNYGYTF
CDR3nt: TGTGCCAGCAGTTATTCTCAACTAAACTATGGCTACACCTTC

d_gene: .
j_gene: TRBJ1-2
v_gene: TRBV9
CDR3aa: CASSGTQGPGGYTF
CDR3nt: TGTGCCAGCAGCGGAACACAGGGTCCCGGTGGCTACACCTTC

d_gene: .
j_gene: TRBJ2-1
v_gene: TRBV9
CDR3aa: CASSPRRVENEQFF
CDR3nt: TGTGCCAGCAGCCCGAGGAGGGTTGAAAATGAGCAGTTCTTC

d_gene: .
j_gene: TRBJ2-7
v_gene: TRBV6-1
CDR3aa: CASTRGQSSYEQYF
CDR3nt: TGTGCCAGCACCCGCGGACAGAGCTCCTACGAGCAGTACTTC

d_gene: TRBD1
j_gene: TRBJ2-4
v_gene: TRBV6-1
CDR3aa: CASSPPGQNKNIQYF
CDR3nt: TGTGCCAGCAGTCCCCCGGGACAGAACAAAAACATTCAGTACTTC

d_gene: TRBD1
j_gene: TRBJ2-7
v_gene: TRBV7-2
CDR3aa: CASSWTGTNYEQYF
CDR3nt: TGTGCCAGCAGCTGGACAGGGACCAACTACGAGCAGTACTTC

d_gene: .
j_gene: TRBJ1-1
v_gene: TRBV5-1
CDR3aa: CASSLDYGQLNTEAFF
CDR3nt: TGCGCCAGCAGCTTGGATTATGGGCAGCTGAACACTGAAGCTTTCTTT

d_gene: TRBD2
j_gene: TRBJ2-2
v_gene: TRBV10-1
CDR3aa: CASRDGLAGGRDTGELFF
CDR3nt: TGCGCCAGCAGAGACGGACTAGCGGGGGGGCGGGACACCGGGGAGCTGTTTTTT

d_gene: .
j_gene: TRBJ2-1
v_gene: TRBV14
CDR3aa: CASSQVQGTYNEQFF
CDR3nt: TGTGCCAGCAGCCAGGTCCAGGGGACCTACAATGAGCAGTTCTTC

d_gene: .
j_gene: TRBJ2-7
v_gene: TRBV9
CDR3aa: CASSVDELPYEQYF
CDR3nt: TGTGCCAGCAGCGTAGACGAGTTACCCTACGAGCAGTACTTC

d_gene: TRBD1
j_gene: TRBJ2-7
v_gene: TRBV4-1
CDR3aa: CASSHPTGMSEQYF
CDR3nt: TGCGCCAGCAGCCACCCGACAGGGATGTCCGAGCAGTACTTC

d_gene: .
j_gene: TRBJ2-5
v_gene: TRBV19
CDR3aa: CASEGRGFQETQYF
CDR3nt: TGTGCCAGTGAGGGTCGGGGGTTCCAAGAGACCCAGTACTTC

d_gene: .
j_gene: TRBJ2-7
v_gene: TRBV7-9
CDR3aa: CASSPTGAYEQYF
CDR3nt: TGTGCCAGCAGCCCTACCGGGGCCTACGAGCAGTACTTC

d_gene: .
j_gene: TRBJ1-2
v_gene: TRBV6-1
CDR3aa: CASRTRDNDGYTF
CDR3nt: TGTGCCAGCAGGACCCGGGACAATGATGGCTACACCTTC

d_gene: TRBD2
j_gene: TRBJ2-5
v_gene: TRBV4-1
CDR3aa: CASSQGGGGSRETQYF
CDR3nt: TGCGCCAGCAGCCAAGGCGGCGGGGGGTCGCGAGAGACCCAGTACTTC

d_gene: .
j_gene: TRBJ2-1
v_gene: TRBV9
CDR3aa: CASSVVAYNNEQFF
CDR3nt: TGTGCCAGCAGCGTAGTCGCATACAACAATGAGCAGTTCTTC

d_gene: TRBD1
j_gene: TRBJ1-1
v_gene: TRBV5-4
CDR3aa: CASSWGTGLSEAFF
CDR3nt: TGTGCCAGCAGCTGGGGGACAGGGCTCTCTGAAGCTTTCTTT

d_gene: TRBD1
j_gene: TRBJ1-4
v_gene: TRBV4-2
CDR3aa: CASSLDWTGTYWEKLFF
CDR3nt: TGTGCCAGCAGCCTGGACTGGACAGGGACCTATTGGGAAAAACTGTTTTTT

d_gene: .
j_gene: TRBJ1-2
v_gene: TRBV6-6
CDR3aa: CASSHGSGPDGYTF
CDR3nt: TGTGCCAGCAGTCACGGATCGGGTCCCGATGGCTACACCTTC

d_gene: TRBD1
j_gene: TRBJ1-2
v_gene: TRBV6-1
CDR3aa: CASTWDSSYGYTF
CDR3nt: TGTGCCAGCACCTGGGACAGTTCGTATGGCTACACCTTC

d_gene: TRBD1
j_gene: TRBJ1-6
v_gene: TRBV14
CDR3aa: CASSQRQGHNSPLHF
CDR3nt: TGTGCCAGCAGCCAGAGACAGGGTCATAATTCACCCCTCCACTTT

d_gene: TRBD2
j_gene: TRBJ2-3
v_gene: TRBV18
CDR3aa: CASSPPGLAVTDTQYF
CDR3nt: TGTGCCAGCTCACCACCGGGACTAGCGGTCACAGATACGCAGTATTTT

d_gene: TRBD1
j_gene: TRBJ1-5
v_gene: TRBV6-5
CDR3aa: CASSYGQGNQPQHF
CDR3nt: TGTGCCAGCAGTTACGGACAGGGAAATCAGCCCCAGCATTTT

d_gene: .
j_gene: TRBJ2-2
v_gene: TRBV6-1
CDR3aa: CASRGLSSTGELFF
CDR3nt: TGTGCCAGCAGGGGGCTCTCGAGTACCGGGGAGCTGTTTTTT

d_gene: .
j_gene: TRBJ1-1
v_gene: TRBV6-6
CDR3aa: CASSYGEMAEAFF
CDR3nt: TGTGCCAGCAGTTACGGGGAGATGGCTGAAGCTTTCTTT

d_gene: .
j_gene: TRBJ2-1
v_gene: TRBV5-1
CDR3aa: CASSSREGENEQFF
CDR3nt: TGCGCCAGCAGTTCCCGGGAAGGAGAAAATGAGCAGTTCTTC

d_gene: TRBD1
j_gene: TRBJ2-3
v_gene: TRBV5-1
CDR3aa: CASSLGQGVADTQYF
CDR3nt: TGCGCCAGCAGCTTGGGACAGGGGGTGGCAGATACGCAGTATTTT

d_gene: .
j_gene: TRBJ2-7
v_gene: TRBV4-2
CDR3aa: CASSQDGTWGDEQYF
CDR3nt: TGTGCCAGCAGCCAAGATGGCACTTGGGGGGACGAGCAGTACTTC

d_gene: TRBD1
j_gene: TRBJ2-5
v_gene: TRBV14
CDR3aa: CASSLRTGSKETQYF
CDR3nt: TGTGCCAGCAGCCTCCGGACAGGGTCAAAAGAGACCCAGTACTTC

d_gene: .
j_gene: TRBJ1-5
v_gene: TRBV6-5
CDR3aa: CASSLKAGPNQPQHF
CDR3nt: TGTGCCAGCAGTTTGAAAGCAGGGCCCAATCAGCCCCAGCATTTT

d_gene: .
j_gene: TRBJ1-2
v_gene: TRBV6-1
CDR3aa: CASGSLYGYTF
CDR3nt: TGTGCCAGCGGCAGTTTATATGGCTACACCTTC

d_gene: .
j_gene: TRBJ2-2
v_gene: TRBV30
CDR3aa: CAWSVSGELFF
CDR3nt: TGTGCCTGGAGTGTATCGGGGGAGCTGTTTTTT

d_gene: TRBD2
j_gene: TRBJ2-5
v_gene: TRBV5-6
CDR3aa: CASSLTAAGGLQETQYF
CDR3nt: TGTGCCAGCAGCTTGACAGCAGCGGGGGGACTTCAAGAGACCCAGTACTTC